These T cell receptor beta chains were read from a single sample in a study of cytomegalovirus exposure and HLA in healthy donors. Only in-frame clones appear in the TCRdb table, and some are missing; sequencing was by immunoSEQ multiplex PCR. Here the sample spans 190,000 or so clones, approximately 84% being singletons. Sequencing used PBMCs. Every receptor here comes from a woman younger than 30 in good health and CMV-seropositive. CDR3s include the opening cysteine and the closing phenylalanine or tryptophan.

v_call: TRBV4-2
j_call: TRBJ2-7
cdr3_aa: CASSQGSSGGYEQYF

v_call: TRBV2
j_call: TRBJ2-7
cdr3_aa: CASSGTGGDAYEQYF

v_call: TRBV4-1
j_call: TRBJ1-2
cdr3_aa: CASSQDRGGGYYGYTF

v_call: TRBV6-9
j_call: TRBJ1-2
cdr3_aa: CASSVQGNYGYTF

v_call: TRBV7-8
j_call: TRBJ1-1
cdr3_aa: CASSPVWNTEAFF

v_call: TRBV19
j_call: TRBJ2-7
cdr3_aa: CASSTLGAGTYEQYF

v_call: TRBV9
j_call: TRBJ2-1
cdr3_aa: CASSSRDRWFF

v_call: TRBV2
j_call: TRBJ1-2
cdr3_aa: CASSARVERVFGYTF

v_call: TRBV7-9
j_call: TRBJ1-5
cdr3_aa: CASNQIGGNQPQHF

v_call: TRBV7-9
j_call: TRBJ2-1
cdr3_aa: CASSTRLAGYEQFF

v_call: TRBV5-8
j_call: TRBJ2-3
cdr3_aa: CASSARQHTDTQYF

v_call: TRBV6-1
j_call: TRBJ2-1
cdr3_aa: CASSDTGGADEQFF

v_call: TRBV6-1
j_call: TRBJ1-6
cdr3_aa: CASSEVGGSSYNSPLHF

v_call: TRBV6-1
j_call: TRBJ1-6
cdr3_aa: CAILPGQGANSPLHF